This record covers a single T cell receptor beta chain. Its antigen is still unknown. The CDR3 covers 17 residues. Germline CDR1 SGHAT, CDR2 FQDESV (reference sequence). The V and J ends lost 5 bases and 6 bases, in that order; junction bases with no gene match: 13. Use of 60 Vbeta and 13 Jbeta primers characterized the PCR. Repertoires were generated with immunoSEQ multiplex PCR, while TCRdb's copy carries only in-frame clones and drops some. The data show about 97,000 clones, around 63% seen once. This specimen comes from a study of cytomegalovirus exposure and HLA in healthy donors. Whole-study results and caveats: A few CMV-associated chains proved CMV antigen-specific in vitro.

The rearrangement uses TRBV11-1 and TRBJ2-2; 9 bases fit TRBD1. The origin of this receptor is a human donor in good health. Sequencing used PBMCs. DNA of the CDR3: TGTGCCAGCAGCCTAGGGGGGACAGGGCTGGTGGCCGGGGAGCTGTTTTTT. Its translation: CASSLGGTGLVAGELFF.